These 10 T cell receptor beta chains came from one sample sequenced in a study of neurological immune-mediated disorders. Each CDR3 protein is one row after TCRdb ran MiXCR on the 5' RACE reads. The table records under 90,000 distinct CDR3 sequences, about 9.5% of them present only once. The sequenced sample was PBMCs. All receptors derive from a middle-aged man in good health.

CDR3 DNA: TGTGCCAGCAGCTCTTGGACAGGGAGGACCGGGGAGCTGTTTTTT. Encoded protein: CASSSWTGRTGELFF. V usage is TRBV7-2 and J usage is TRBJ2-2; 8 bases align to TRBD1. CDR3 length equals 15 residues. CDR1 is SGHTA and CDR2 is FQGNSA in the germline V gene. V shed 4 bases and J 5 bases; nucleotides not matched to a gene: 6.

This clonotype appeared many times. The chain recombines TRBV11-2 with TRBJ2-7; 8 nucleotides agree with TRBD1. The CDR3 sequence is 15 residues long. The V and J ends lost 2 bases and 5 bases, in that order; junction bases with no gene match: 8. CDR1 and CDR2 (germline): SGHAT, FQNNGV. The CDR3 nucleotides read TGTGCCAGCAGCTTAATTTACAGGGGGGACCACGAGCAGTACTTC. Protein: CASSLIYRGDHEQYF. Full variable domain (rest looked up from reference TRBV11-2 and TRBJ2-7): EAGVAQSPRYKIIEKRQSVAFWCNPISGHATLYWYQQILGQGPKLLIQFQNNGVVDDSQLPKDRFSAERLKGVDSTLKIQPAKLEDSAVYLCASSLIYRGDHEQYFGPGTRLTVT.

In the case of this clonotype: Germline is not matched at one junction end, which may reflect a read error. The chain combines TRBV3-1 with TRBJ2-2, with a weak D call TRBD2 (7 bases). Germline CDR1 reads LGHDT; CDR2 reads YNNKEL (reference sequence). CDR3 length: 14 amino acids. CDR3 DNA sequence: TGTGCCAGCAGCCAGGGGAGGGGGGCCGGGGAGCTGCTTTTT. Encoded protein: CASSQGRGAGELLF.

This clonotype was seen a handful of times. The gene calls are TRBV27 and TRBJ2-7, with 7 bases matching TRBD1. Germline V gives CDR1 MNHEY, CDR2 SMNVEV (reference sequence). J lost 3 bases, V lost 5 bases, and 7 bases had no gene match. The CDR3 runs 14 residues. The CDR3 nucleotides are TGTGCCAGCAGTCGTGACAGGGTCCGCTACGAGCAGTACTTC. Translation: CASSRDRVRYEQYF.

The table lists this clonotype with many counts. The chain has TRBV5-1 and TRBJ1-1, with a possible D match to TRBD1 (5 bases). Germline V CDR1 and CDR2: SGHRS, YFSETQ. The V end was cut by 3 bases, the J end by 5 bases, with 14 bases between. The CDR3 extends over 14 amino acids. CDR3 in DNA: TGCGCCAGCAGCTCTACCGGGACCGATACTGAAGCTTTCTTT. Translated: CASSSTGTDTEAFF. Combining the CDR3 with reference TRBV5-1 and TRBJ1-1 gives the whole variable domain KAGVTQTPRYLIKTRGQQVTLSCSPISGHRSVSWYQQTPGQGLQFLFEYFSETQRNKGNFPGRFSGRQFSNSRSEMNVSTLELGDSALYLCASSSTGTDTEAFFGQGTRLTVV.

Comments on this clonotype: Given the absence of the conserved phenylalanine or tryptophan at the CDR3 end, a read error is likely. V and J are TRBV20-1 and TRBJ2-3, with 10 bases lining up with TRBD1. CDR3 length equals 13 residues. Germline V gene sequence: CDR1 DFQATT, CDR2 SNEGSKA (reference sequence). In DNA, the CDR3 is TGCAGCCCCCGGGACAGGGGTACCAGGGCGCAGTATTCT. Its translation: CSPRDRGTRAQYS.

The table lists this clonotype with many counts. This sequence joins TRBV7-2 and TRBJ2-3, with 8 bases identical to TRBD2. With V trimmed by 6 bases and J by 3 bases, 11 bases remained unmatched. CDR3 length: 16 residues. Germline assignment: CDR1 SGHTA and CDR2 FQGNSA. DNA of the CDR3: TGTGCCAGCAGTCCCGCAACGGGAGGGCCGACAGATACGCAGTATTTT. Translating gives CASSPATGGPTDTQYF.

This chain uses TRBV5-1 with TRBJ2-2, with 8 bases lining up with TRBD2. The CDR3 spans 16 residues. Germline CDR1 and CDR2: SGHRS and YFSETQ. With 4 bases clipped from V and 4 bases from J, the junction kept 9 bases outside the gene matches. The CDR3 reads CASSVRGLVSTGELFF. CDR3 in DNA: TGCGCCAGCAGCGTAAGGGGACTAGTAAGCACCGGGGAGCTGTTTTTT.

This clonotype was observed many times. CDR3 nucleotides: TGTGCCAGCAAGGGACAAGTTGGGCAGTACTTC. It codes for CASKGQVGQYF. The V call is TRBV6-5, the J call TRBJ2-7; TRBD1 might be the D (6 bases). V was trimmed by 7 bases and J by 9 bases, leaving 13 bases between them. Germline values: CDR1 MNHEY, CDR2 SVGAGI. The CDR3 length is 11 residues.

This clonotype has ten or more counts. The chain links TRBV20-1 to TRBJ2-2; 9 bases line up with TRBD1. Germline CDR1 is DFQATT and CDR2 is SNEGSKA (reference sequence). This CDR3 comprises 14 residues. V lost 3 bases and J lost 6; bases outside the gene matches: 5. CDR3 in amino acids: CSARDRGPPGELFF. The CDR3, as DNA: TGCAGTGCTAGGGACAGGGGTCCACCCGGGGAGCTGTTTTTT.